This T cell receptor (beta chain) was obtained from a study of radiotherapy plus CTLA-4 blockade in lung cancer. Method: immunoSEQ multiplex PCR; TCRdb's copy keeps in-frame clones and lacks some. The sample includes roughly 60,000 clones, roughly 76% of them seen just once. Germline V CDR1 and CDR2: SGHRS, YFSETQ. V was shortened by 0 bases and J by 4 bases, with 7 bases between the two germline ends. The CDR3 consists of 13 residues. This chain joins TRBV5-1 and TRBJ2-5; D unresolved. This sample comprised peripheral blood, obtained from a patient treated with radiotherapy plus ipilimumab. This receptor was taken from a human donor with non-small cell lung cancer who had a complete response to radiotherapy plus ipilimumab. CDR3 coding DNA: TGCGCCAGCAGCTTGGGAGGAGCAGAGACCCAGTACTTC. It codes for CASSLGGAETQYF.